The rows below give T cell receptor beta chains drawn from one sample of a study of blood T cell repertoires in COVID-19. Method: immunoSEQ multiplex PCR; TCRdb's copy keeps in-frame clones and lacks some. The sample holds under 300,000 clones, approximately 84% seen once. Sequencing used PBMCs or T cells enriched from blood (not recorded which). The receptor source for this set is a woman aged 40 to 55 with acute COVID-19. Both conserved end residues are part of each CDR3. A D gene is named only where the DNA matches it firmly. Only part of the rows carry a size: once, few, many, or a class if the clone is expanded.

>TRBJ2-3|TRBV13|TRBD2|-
CASSLGPSGSTDTQYF
TGTGCCAGCAGCTTAGGTCCTAGCGGGAGCACAGATACGCAGTATTTT
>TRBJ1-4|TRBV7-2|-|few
CASSLASSREKLFF
TGTGCCAGCAGCTTAGCCTCATCTCGGGAAAAACTGTTTTTT
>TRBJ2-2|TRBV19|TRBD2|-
CASSLAGDNTGELFF
TGTGCCAGTAGTTTGGCGGGAGACAACACCGGGGAGCTGTTTTTT
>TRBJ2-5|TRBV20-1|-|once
CSATGQETQYF
TGCAGTGCTACCGGCCAAGAGACCCAGTACTTC
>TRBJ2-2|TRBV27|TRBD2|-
CASSFPGLAGHTGELFF
TGTGCCAGCAGTTTCCCGGGACTAGCGGGACACACCGGGGAGCTGTTTTTT
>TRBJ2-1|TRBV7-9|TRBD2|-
CASSPRLAGGVNSYNEQFF
TGTGCCAGCAGCCCGCGACTAGCGGGAGGAGTTAACTCCTACAATGAGCAGTTCTTC
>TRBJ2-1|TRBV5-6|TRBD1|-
CASSYDRGRVNEQFF
TGTGCCAGCAGCTACGACAGGGGGCGCGTAAATGAGCAGTTCTTC
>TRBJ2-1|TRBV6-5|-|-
CASRTWEPSYNEQFF
TGTGCCAGCAGGACGTGGGAGCCCAGCTACAATGAGCAGTTCTTC
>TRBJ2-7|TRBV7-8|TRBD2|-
CASSSPSGRGWYEQYF
TGTGCCAGCAGTTCACCTAGCGGGAGGGGGTGGTACGAGCAGTACTTC
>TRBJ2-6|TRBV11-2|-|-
CASSLRVLGANVLTF
TGTGCCAGCAGCTTACGGGTTCTTGGGGCCAACGTCCTGACTTTC
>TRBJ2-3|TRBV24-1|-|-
CATAMENTDTQYF
TGTGCCACCGCGATGGAGAACACAGATACGCAGTATTTT
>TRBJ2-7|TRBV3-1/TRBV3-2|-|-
CASSPYRGYEQYF
TGTGCCAGCAGCCCCTATCGGGGGTACGAGCAGTACTTC
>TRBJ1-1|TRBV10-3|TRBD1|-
CAIRQGVNTEAFF
TGTGCCATCAGACAGGGGGTTAACACTGAAGCTTTCTTT
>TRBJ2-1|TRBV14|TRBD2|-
CASSPLAGLSYNEQFF
TGTGCCAGCAGCCCCCTAGCGGGACTGTCCTACAATGAGCAGTTCTTC
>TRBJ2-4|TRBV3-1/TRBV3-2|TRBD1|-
CASSDRGQDIQYF
TGTGCCAGCAGCGACAGGGGGCAAGACATTCAGTACTTC
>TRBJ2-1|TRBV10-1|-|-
CASSNSLNEQFF
TGCGCCAGCAGTAATAGTCTCAATGAGCAGTTCTTC
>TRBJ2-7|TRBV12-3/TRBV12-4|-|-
CASSFKSSYEQYF
TGTGCCAGCAGTTTTAAGAGCTCCTACGAGCAGTACTTC
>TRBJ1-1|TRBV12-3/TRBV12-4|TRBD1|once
CASSLTLQGEAFF
TGTGCCAGCAGTTTAACCCTACAGGGGGAAGCTTTCTTT
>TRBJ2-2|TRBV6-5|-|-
CASSYSGRSTGELFF
TGTGCCAGCAGTTACTCGGGGCGAAGTACCGGGGAGCTGTTTTTT
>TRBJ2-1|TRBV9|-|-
CASRAALSNEQFF
TGTGCCAGCAGAGCAGCGTTAAGCAATGAGCAGTTCTTC
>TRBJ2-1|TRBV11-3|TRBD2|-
CASSYSGNSGNYEQFF
TGTGCCAGCAGCTACTCCGGTAATAGCGGGAATTATGAGCAGTTCTTC
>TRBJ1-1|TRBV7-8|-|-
CASSFEGGYEAFF
TGTGCCAGCAGCTTCGAGGGGGGGTATGAAGCTTTCTTT
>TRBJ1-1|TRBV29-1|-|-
CSANPYEAFF
TGCAGCGCAAATCCCTATGAAGCTTTCTTT
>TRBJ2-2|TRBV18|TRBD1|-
CASLGQPNTGELFF
TGTGCCAGCTTGGGACAGCCCAACACCGGGGAGCTGTTTTTT
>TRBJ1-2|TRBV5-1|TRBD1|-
CASSSGQGDFYGYTF
TGCGCCAGCAGCTCCGGACAGGGGGATTTCTATGGCTACACCTTC
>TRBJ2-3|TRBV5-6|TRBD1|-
CASSLQGDSTDTQYF
TGTGCCAGCAGCCTACAGGGGGACAGCACAGATACGCAGTATTTT
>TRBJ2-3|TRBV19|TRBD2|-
CASRSSGRSTDTQYF
TGTGCCAGTAGATCCAGCGGGAGAAGCACAGATACGCAGTATTTT
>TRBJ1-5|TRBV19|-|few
CATTDGIYQPQHF
TGTGCCACCACTGACGGGATCTATCAGCCCCAGCATTTT
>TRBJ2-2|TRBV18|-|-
CASSPPSVTGELFF
TGTGCCAGCTCACCACCGTCCGTCACCGGGGAGCTGTTTTTT
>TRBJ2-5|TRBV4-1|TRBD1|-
CASSKTGGGEETQYF
TGCGCCAGCAGCAAGACAGGGGGAGGAGAAGAGACCCAGTACTTC
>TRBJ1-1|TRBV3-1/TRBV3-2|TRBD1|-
CASSQGQGGEAFF
TGTGCCAGCAGCCAAGGACAGGGAGGTGAAGCTTTCTTT